This is a list of T cell receptor beta chains from one sample in a study of T cell responses to AZD1222 COVID-19 vaccine. Produced via immunoSEQ multiplex PCR; TCRdb's table is partial and in-frame only. The sample contains roughly 100,000 clones, 80% to 90% of which appear only once. This specimen consisted of peripheral blood, obtained on day 0 of AZD1222 vaccination. These receptors all stem from an adult in good health. Each CDR3 is given with its conserved first and last residue. D genes are given only for firm matches.

TRBV9 | . | CASSATPVGGGYEAFF
TRBV2 | . | CASGAEGGTNEKLFF
TRBV19 | TRBD1 | CASSDGTAYEQYF
TRBV2 | TRBD1 | CASRPGTGGSNTEAFF
TRBV5-4 | . | CASSLPQGVAYNEQFF
TRBV28 | . | CASSPFRAVTYEQYF
TRBV13 | . | CASSSPALRGTDTQYF
TRBV5-1 | . | CASSYLGRGTEAFF
TRBV2 | . | CASSDPGQRVAFF
TRBV18 | . | CASSPGRGGYEQYF
TRBV7-9 | . | CASSGTRDVGNTIYF
TRBV30 | . | CAWKQPISYEQYF
TRBV5-1 | . | CASSWGNNEQFF
TRBV9 | TRBD1 | CASSAGTGNTEAFF
TRBV7-8 | TRBD2 | CASSFGLARNYEQYF
TRBV6-5 | TRBD1 | CASRDAGGGQYGYTF
TRBV5-6 | . | CASSLASRAVNEQYF
TRBV20-1 | . | CSANPVFEAFF
TRBV30 | . | CAWSVGAGYQPQHF
TRBV19 | . | CASSIPRDHNRYTF
TRBV30 | TRBD1 | CAWSKGQNFYGYTF
TRBV5-1 | TRBD1 | CASRRPLRDRGNEQFF
TRBV5-1 | TRBD1 | CASSLDRGTEAFF
TRBV7-2 | TRBD2 | CASSPGTTNNEQFF
TRBV4-3 | . | CASSARGYGYTF
TRBV5-1 | . | CASRSPSTDTQYF
TRBV9 | . | CASSGGKHEQYF
TRBV7-2 | . | CASSLDRLQETQYF
TRBV4-2 | TRBD2 | CASSPAGTSGGVYNEQFF
TRBV6-5 | . | CASSYYGAGANVLTF
TRBV4-2 | . | CASSQEVGGRGTEAFF
TRBV6-5 | . | CASSSSTKHTQYF
TRBV7-9 | . | CASSPREPNTEAFF
TRBV27 | . | CASSYLSSGGGTEAFF
TRBV11-3 | TRBD1 | CASSSDRGNTGELFF
TRBV23-1 | TRBD1 | CASRVNGQGAYNYGYTF
TRBV28 | . | CASTPRVSGYTF
TRBV7-4 | TRBD1 | CASSPQGEKNTEAFF
TRBV19 | . | CASKRQGFGNTIYF
TRBV9 | TRBD2 | CASSVESLTSGRLYNEQFF
TRBV28 | TRBD1 | CASRQGARGYTF
TRBV7-3 | TRBD1 | CASSFDRAAEQYF
TRBV19 | . | CASSIGGKGYTF
TRBV21-1 | . | CASSPLIPTGQYQETQYF
TRBV20-1 | . | CSAIGRNTIYF
TRBV5-1 | . | CASSSAPGGELFF
TRBV4-2 | . | CASSQAGSNNEQFF
TRBV7-9 | . | CASSLAGEYEQYF
TRBV21-1 | . | CASSNGRENTGELFF
TRBV29-1 | . | CSVVVGANGYTF
TRBV6-2/TRBV6-3 | . | CASSYDPAASTDTQYF
TRBV18 | TRBD1 | CASSPSAGGLAYEQYF
TRBV6-5 | . | CASSYFGLDTGELFF
TRBV7-6 | TRBD1 | CASSLEGQGNYGYTF
TRBV20-1 | . | CSSDRSYEQYF